Listed here are 29 T cell receptor beta chains from one sample, sequenced in a study of patients and donors after allogeneic stem cell transplantation. TCRdb re-derived calls from the RT-PCR reads in MiXCR, one entry per CDR3 protein. The sample has about 200,000 distinct CDR3 sequences; 35% to 45% are singletons. Sequenced input: blood, either unsorted or a sorted T cell fraction (not recorded which). The receptors originated from a human donor who was either an allogeneic HSCT recipient or a stem cell or donor lymphocyte infusion donor (not recorded which). It is not recorded whose cells these are; they may come from a transplant donor.

This clonotype occurred a few times. V is TRBV29-1 and J is TRBJ2-4, with D possibly TRBD1 on 5 matching bases. Germline lookup yields CDR1 SQVTM and CDR2 ANQGSEA. The CDR3 is 12 residues long. V was cut by 6 bases and J by 3 bases, with 9 bases left in between. CDR3 in DNA: TGCAGCGTCTCCGGACACAAAAACATTCAGTACTTC. Translating gives CSVSGHKNIQYF.

The chain carries TRBV9 and TRBJ2-1; D is unclear. The CDR3 covers 15 residues. V was shortened by 1 base and J by 0 bases, with 8 bases between the two germline ends. Germline V gene data show CDR1 as SGDLS and CDR2 as YYNGEE. CDR3 sequence reads: CASSVRLSSYNEQFF. For the CDR3, the DNA is TGTGCCAGCAGCGTACGGCTGAGCTCCTACAATGAGCAGTTCTTC.

CDR3 amino acids: CSVVGRFNTEAFF. In DNA, the CDR3 is TGCAGCGTTGTCGGACGGTTCAACACTGAAGCTTTCTTT. The J gene is TRBJ1-1, the V gene TRBV29-1; D unresolved. The CDR3 length is 13 residues. V lost 4 bases and J 2 bases, leaving 11 bases between the germline ends. The V gene's germline CDR1 is SQVTM and CDR2 ANQGSEA.

A few counts support this clonotype. The J gene is TRBJ1-1, the V gene TRBV12-3 or TRBV12-4; maybe TRBD1 (5 bases). V lost 3 bases to trimming and J lost 5 bases, with 10 bases between them. CDR3 size: 13 residues. CDR3 amino acids: CASSFGGRTEAFF. CDR3 nucleotide sequence: TGTGCCAGCAGTTTCGGGGGGAGGACTGAAGCTTTCTTT.

The rearrangement joins TRBV20-1 to TRBJ2-4; D unclear. The CDR3 totals 12 residues. CDR1 is DFQATT and CDR2 is SNEGSKA in the germline V gene (reference sequence). The V end was cut by 4 bases, the J end by 7 bases, with 11 bases between. DNA for the CDR3: TGCAGTGCTATGGTACATCGGAACATTCAGTACTTC. Its translation is CSAMVHRNIQYF.

V usage is TRBV5-1 and J usage is TRBJ2-3; D perhaps matches TRBD1 (5 bases). This CDR3 has 13 amino acids. V lost 4 bases, J lost 6 bases, and 12 bases lay in between. Germline V gives CDR1 SGHRS, CDR2 YFSETQ. Written as DNA, the CDR3 is TGCGCCAGCAGCCTCCGACAGCGCGATACGCAGTATTTT. Protein: CASSLRQRDTQYF.

CDR3 loop: CASSVVPTGELFF. CDR3 nucleotides: TGTGCCAGCAGCGTAGTTCCTACCGGGGAGCTGTTTTTT. The rearrangement joins TRBV9 to TRBJ2-2; D gene unclear. V lost 0 bases and J lost 5, with 5 bases in between. This CDR3 has 13 amino acids. CDR1 is SGDLS and CDR2 is YYNGEE in the germline V gene.

The chain links TRBV14 to TRBJ2-1, with TRBD2 identical over 7 bases. The CDR3 is 13 residues long. V lost 4 bases and J lost 6; bases outside the gene matches: 3. Germline-derived CDR1 and CDR2 are SGHDN and FVKESK. The CDR3 nucleotides are TGTGCCAGCAGCCCCTGGGGGGGCAATGAGCAGTTCTTC. Translating it yields CASSPWGGNEQFF.

The chain couples TRBV12-3 or TRBV12-4 to TRBJ1-1; D gene uncertain. The CDR3 runs to 14 residues. The ends were cut back, 4 bases at V and 2 bases at J, with 11 bases in the middle. CDR3 amino acids: CASSSFTGNTEAFF. CDR3 DNA: TGTGCCAGCAGTTCGTTTACGGGCAACACTGAAGCTTTCTTT.

This clonotype was found a few times. This sequence joins TRBV6-2 or TRBV6-3 and TRBJ1-1; D may be TRBD1 (6 bases). Germline loops: CDR1 MNHEY, CDR2 SVGEGT. The V and J ends lost 0 bases and 5 bases respectively, with 13 bases between them. CDR3 length equals 15 residues. This chain's CDR3 is CASSYSQGRGTEAFF. The CDR3 coding sequence is TGTGCCAGCAGTTACTCCCAGGGAAGGGGGACTGAAGCTTTCTTT.

The rearrangement joins TRBV10-3 to TRBJ1-4, with 7 bases matching TRBD1. V shed 6 bases, J shed 6 bases, and the junction held 4 bases outside the gene matches. This CDR3 has 13 amino acids. CDR1 is ENHRY and CDR2 is SYGVKD in the germline V gene. The CDR3: CAIRQGIHEKLFF. CDR3 coding DNA: TGTGCCATCAGACAGGGGATACATGAAAAACTGTTTTTT.

In this sample, this clonotype turned up many times. The CDR3 region is CASSPRQGPSEAFF. The CDR3 nucleotides are TGTGCCAGCAGTCCCCGACAGGGACCGTCCGAAGCTTTCTTT. The chain recombines TRBV6-5 with TRBJ1-1, with 7 positions matching TRBD1. The CDR3 is 14 residues long. The V gene's germline CDR1 is MNHEY and CDR2 SVGAGI. V gave up 5 bases and J gave up 8 bases; unmatched junction bases: 11.

The chain is built from TRBV11-2 and TRBJ2-1; TRBD1 might be the D (5 bases). The CDR3 covers 14 residues. V was trimmed by 3 bases and J by 6 bases, leaving 12 bases between them. Germline assignment: CDR1 SGHAT and CDR2 FQNNGV. The CDR3 reads CASSLSRAANEQFF. Written as DNA, the CDR3 is TGTGCCAGCAGCTTGTCCAGGGCTGCCAATGAGCAGTTCTTC.

J is TRBJ1-1 and V is TRBV12-3 or TRBV12-4; D is unresolved. The CDR3 contains 14 residues. Trimming left V 6 bases short and J 2 bases short, with 13 bases between. CDR3 DNA sequence: TGTGCCAGCAGCCCCCCCGTTGGTAACACTGAAGCTTTCTTT. This codes for CASSPPVGNTEAFF.

The CDR3 sequence is CAISDTGQGAETQYF. CDR3 nucleotides: TGTGCCATCAGTGACACGGGACAGGGGGCAGAGACCCAGTACTTC. The rearrangement joins TRBV10-3 to TRBJ2-5; 12 bases align to TRBD1. The CDR3 is 15 residues long. In germline, CDR1 is ENHRY, CDR2 SYGVKD. The junction had 3 bases not matched to a gene; V was cut back by 3 bases and J by 4 bases.

This chain connects TRBV10-3 to TRBJ2-7; D perhaps matches TRBD2 (6 bases). The germline V and J ends were trimmed by 0 bases and 4 bases, with 16 bases remaining between them. CDR1 is ENHRY and CDR2 is SYGVKD in the germline V gene. The CDR3 totals 16 residues. The CDR3 protein is CAISESLLAKLYEQYF. The CDR3 DNA sequence: TGTGCCATCAGTGAGTCCCTTCTAGCGAAGCTTTACGAGCAGTACTTC.

This clonotype was counted a few times. The V and J genes are TRBV19 and TRBJ2-5, with no clear D. The CDR3 length is 15 residues. V lost 2 bases, J lost 4 bases, and 14 bases lay in between. From germline, CDR1 is LNHDA and CDR2 SQIVND (reference sequence). This CDR3 reads CASSILVRKGETQYF. The CDR3, as DNA: TGTGCCAGTAGTATATTGGTCCGAAAAGGAGAGACCCAGTACTTC.

The V and J genes are TRBV12-3 or TRBV12-4 and TRBJ2-7, with D unresolved. The CDR3 spans 14 residues. The germline V and J ends were trimmed by 2 bases and 4 bases, with 12 bases remaining between them. In nucleotides, the CDR3 is TGTGCCAGCAGTTTATCTTGGGGATCTTACGAGCAGTACTTC. It specifies CASSLSWGSYEQYF.

This clonotype was recorded a few times. The CDR3 spells CASSLSGAGYGYTF. DNA of the CDR3: TGTGCCAGCAGTTTATCAGGGGCTGGCTATGGCTACACCTTC. The genes are TRBV27 and TRBJ1-2; D may be TRBD1 (5 bases). The CDR3 has 14 amino acids. Germline lookup yields CDR1 MNHEY and CDR2 SMNVEV (reference sequence). Trimming removed 0 bases at V and 4 bases at J, with 9 bases between.

The gene calls are TRBV29-1 and TRBJ2-1; 9 bases line up with TRBD1. The CDR3 covers 16 residues. Germline V gene lookup returns CDR1 SQVTM and CDR2 ANQGSEA. Trimming cost V 5 bases and J 7 bases; bases outside gene matches: 15. The chain's CDR3 is CSVSNLRGQGKNEQFF. The CDR3 DNA sequence: TGCAGCGTTTCCAACCTCCGGGGACAGGGTAAGAATGAGCAGTTCTTC.

This clonotype showed up just a few times. This rearrangement joins TRBV12-3 or TRBV12-4 to TRBJ1-1; perhaps TRBD1 as D (5 bases). Trimming left V 6 bases short and J 1 base short, with 12 bases between. The CDR3 has 14 amino acids. Written as DNA, the CDR3 is TGTGCCAGCAGATTCGGCAGGGCGAACACTGAAGCTTTCTTT. This codes for CASRFGRANTEAFF.

This clonotype was recorded at least ten times. The chain links TRBV24-1 to TRBJ1-5; D not certain. Germline lookup yields CDR1 KGHDR and CDR2 SFDVKD. This CDR3 is built from 12 residues. Deletions cut 7 bases from V and 1 base from J, with 4 bases between. The CDR3 loop is CATSLSNQPQHF. The CDR3 DNA follows: TGTGCCACCAGCCTAAGCAATCAGCCCCAGCATTTT.

The chain joins TRBV19 to TRBJ1-5; 9 positions match TRBD1. Germline loops: CDR1 LNHDA, CDR2 SQIVND (reference sequence). With 7 bases clipped from V and 0 bases from J, the junction kept 7 bases outside the gene matches. This CDR3 comprises 16 residues. The CDR3, as DNA: TGTGCCAGTACCAACCGGGACAGGGTTAGCAATCAGCCCCAGCATTTT. Residues: CASTNRDRVSNQPQHF.

The chain employs TRBV10-3 and TRBJ2-2; no clear D. The V end was cut by 2 bases, the J end by 3 bases, with 13 bases between. The length of the CDR3 is 16 residues. Germline V gives CDR1 ENHRY, CDR2 SYGVKD. CDR3 sequence (DNA): TGTGCCATCAGTGAGCCCCGACGGTTGGACACCGGGGAGCTGTTTTTT. It codes for CAISEPRRLDTGELFF.

This clonotype was found a few times. In nucleotides, the CDR3 is TGCAGCGGAGGCTCACAAGAGACCCAGTACTTC. Translating gives CSGGSQETQYF. This rearrangement joins TRBV29-1 to TRBJ2-5; D gene ambiguous. The CDR3 is made up of 11 amino acids. CDR1 is SQVTM, CDR2 ANQGSEA, per germline. V was clipped by 7 bases and J by 2 bases, with 8 bases between them.

As DNA, the CDR3 is TGCGCCAGCAGCCAAGATATAGGGGCAGTGGATTTCTACAATGAGCAGTTCTTC. It encodes CASSQDIGAVDFYNEQFF. This rearrangement joins TRBV4-1 to TRBJ2-1; D perhaps matches TRBD1 (5 bases). CDR3 length: 18 residues. Looked up from germline, CDR1 is MGHRA and CDR2 is YSYEKL. The V and J ends lost 0 bases and 3 bases respectively, with 18 bases between them.

The chain links TRBV4-1 to TRBJ1-5; D is undetermined. Trimming removed 8 bases at V and 2 bases at J, with 16 bases between. The CDR3 consists of 15 residues. The germline gives CDR1 MGHRA, CDR2 YSYEKL. DNA of the CDR3: TGCGCCAGCGGAATGGAGCCGAGGGGCAATCAGCCCCAGCATTTT. This translates into CASGMEPRGNQPQHF.

The chain recombines TRBV28 with TRBJ1-1, with 7 nucleotides matching TRBD1. The CDR3 covers 12 residues. Germline V lookup: CDR1 MDHEN, CDR2 SYDVKM. The V and J ends lost 5 bases and 7 bases, in that order; junction bases with no gene match: 4. CDR3 sequence reads: CASSKTGNEAFF. The CDR3 bases are TGTGCCAGCAGTAAGACAGGGAATGAAGCTTTCTTT.

This clonotype occurred a few times. The chain links TRBV7-2 to TRBJ1-6; D is uncertain. The V end lost 5 bases, the J end lost 7 bases, and 6 bases lay between the germline ends. CDR3 length: 12 amino acids. Germline-derived CDR1 and CDR2 are SGHTA and FQGNSA. The CDR3 bases are TGTGCCAGCAGCGTCAGAAATTCACCCCTCCACTTT. It codes for CASSVRNSPLHF.